This TCR beta chain was observed in a study of shared clonotypes between healthy human individuals. Study background: Aged between 18 and 49, the donors were a couple of women and three men.

The naive CD8 subset, CD45RO-negative cells positively selected for CCR7, excluded terminally differentiated effector memory CD45RA+ cells. As for this clone: The antigen is undetermined.

Study-level findings and limits: Estimated richness values were generally larger in naive subsets than in memory subsets.

Once extracted for a subset, genomic DNA was divided evenly among several immunoSEQ plates. Method: immunoSEQ multiplex PCR; TCRdb's copy keeps in-frame clones and lacks some. Of roughly 550,000 clones listed, around 95% are singletons. Germline values: CDR1 SNHLY, CDR2 FYNNEI. This CDR3 region has 15 residues. V was clipped by 7 bases and J by 3 bases, with 18 bases between them. The receptor's source is a woman aged 25-40 years in good health. Material: naive CD8+ T cells sorted from blood. The gene calls are TRBV2 and TRBJ1-1, with a weak D call TRBD1 (6 bases). In DNA form, the CDR3 reads TGTGCCAGCACCCCACAGGGCAGGGTGGACACTGAAGCTTTCTTT. Translation: CASTPQGRVDTEAFF.